Listed below are T cell receptor beta chains from one sample, sequenced in a study of cytomegalovirus exposure and HLA in healthy donors. Here immunoSEQ multiplex PCR was the method, and the copy in TCRdb shows in-frame clones only, minus some. The table includes about 180,000 clones, around 81% detected once. The specimen was PBMCs. Every receptor here comes from a woman under 30 in good health and CMV-seropositive. Each CDR3 is given with its conserved first and last residue. The D gene is left open where the match is weak. Part of the rows lack a size; the others show once, few, many or a class for expanded clones.

J: TRBJ2-7; size: -; V: TRBV28; D: -; DNA: TGTGCCAGCAGTTCACAGGGTAGCTCCTACGAGCAGTACTTC; CDR3: CASSSQGSSYEQYF
J: TRBJ1-1; size: once; V: TRBV9; D: -; DNA: TGTGCCAGCAGCGTATCCCCGGGACACCCGAACACTGAAGCTTTCTTT; CDR3: CASSVSPGHPNTEAFF
J: TRBJ1-2; size: -; V: TRBV18; D: -; DNA: TGTGCCAGCTCCCATGGGCAGGGCTACACCTTC; CDR3: CASSHGQGYTF
J: TRBJ1-2; size: few; V: TRBV5-4; D: TRBD1; DNA: TGTGCCAGCAGCCGGACAGGGGAAGGCTACACCTTC; CDR3: CASSRTGEGYTF
J: TRBJ1-1; size: -; V: TRBV6-5; D: -; DNA: TGTGCCAGCAGTTACTCGATGGTCGTAGGGGCGGGGGCTTTCTTT; CDR3: CASSYSMVVGAGAFF
J: TRBJ1-5; size: -; V: TRBV25-1; D: -; DNA: TGTGCCAGCAAGTTCGCGGACACGCCAAATCAGCCCCAGCATTTT; CDR3: CASKFADTPNQPQHF
J: TRBJ1-2; size: few; V: TRBV30; D: -; DNA: TGTGCCTGGAGTGCCGGGTCGTATGGCTACACCTTC; CDR3: CAWSAGSYGYTF
J: TRBJ2-3; size: -; V: TRBV6-1; D: -; DNA: TGTGCCAGCAGTGAAAGGCAAGGAGGGCGTGATACGCAGTATTTT; CDR3: CASSERQGGRDTQYF
J: TRBJ1-5; size: -; V: TRBV4-1; D: TRBD1; DNA: TGCGCCAGCAGCCAAGCCGGGACAGGGGAATGTCAGCCCCAGCATTTT; CDR3: CASSQAGTGECQPQHF
J: TRBJ1-1; size: -; V: TRBV14; D: -; DNA: TGTGCCAGCAGCCCCACCTCAGGCGCTGAAGCTTTCTTT; CDR3: CASSPTSGAEAFF
J: TRBJ2-1; size: -; V: TRBV4-1; D: -; DNA: TGCGCCAGCAGCCAAGAGGAGTCACTTTACAATGAGCAGTTCTTC; CDR3: CASSQEESLYNEQFF
J: TRBJ2-7; size: -; V: TRBV5-6; D: -; DNA: TGTGCCAGCAGCTTGTTGGGCCAGGCGATCTCCTACGAGCAGTACTTC; CDR3: CASSLLGQAISYEQYF
J: TRBJ1-2; size: -; V: TRBV19; D: -; DNA: TGTGCCAGTAGCTACCGCGGGGGCAGCTACAGTAACTATGGCTACACCTTC; CDR3: CASSYRGGSYSNYGYTF
J: TRBJ1-2; size: -; V: TRBV21-1; D: -; DNA: TGTGCCAGCAGCTCGCCCTCCGGGACAGGGTATCGCGGTGGCTACACCTTC; CDR3: CASSSPSGTGYRGGYTF
J: TRBJ2-1; size: -; V: TRBV11-2; D: TRBD2; DNA: TGTGCCAGCAGACCTCTAGCGGGGGGGCCACGCAATGAGCAGTTCTTC; CDR3: CASRPLAGGPRNEQFF
J: TRBJ2-7; size: -; V: TRBV7-9; D: -; DNA: TGTGCCAGCAGCTTAGTTTTATCCGAGCAGTACTTC; CDR3: CASSLVLSEQYF
J: TRBJ1-1; size: -; V: TRBV28; D: -; DNA: TGTGCCAGCAACCCAAGCGGGGGTTTTTATGTGACTGAAGCTTTCTTT; CDR3: CASNPSGGFYVTEAFF
J: TRBJ2-3; size: -; V: TRBV30; D: -; DNA: TGTGCCTGGGGGGGCGGTACGCAGTATTTT; CDR3: CAWGGGTQYF
J: TRBJ2-1; size: once; V: TRBV4-2; D: TRBD2; DNA: TGTGCCAGCAGCCAAGCCCGGGGGGGGCCCTCCTACAATGAGCAGTTCTTC; CDR3: CASSQARGGPSYNEQFF
J: TRBJ1-2; size: -; V: TRBV30; D: -; DNA: TGTGCCTGGAGTGTCAGGACAGACTATGGCTACACCTTC; CDR3: CAWSVRTDYGYTF
J: TRBJ2-7; size: -; V: TRBV30; D: TRBD1; DNA: TGTGCCTTAATGGGGGGACAGGGATACGAGCAGTACTTC; CDR3: CALMGGQGYEQYF
J: TRBJ2-3; size: -; V: TRBV19; D: -; DNA: TGTGCCAGTAGTAAGATGGACAGAAGCACAGATACGCAGTATTTT; CDR3: CASSKMDRSTDTQYF
J: TRBJ1-2; size: -; V: TRBV27; D: TRBD1; DNA: TGTGCCAGTACCCCGGTTTTGACAGGGGTAGTCGGTGGCTACACCTTC; CDR3: CASTPVLTGVVGGYTF
J: TRBJ1-2; size: -; V: TRBV7-8; D: TRBD1; DNA: TGTGCCAGCAGCAGGTCCCGGGACAGGGGGCGAGGCTACACCTTC; CDR3: CASSRSRDRGRGYTF
J: TRBJ2-7; size: -; V: TRBV13; D: TRBD1; DNA: TGTGCCAGCAGCTCCTACAGGGGTAGGGCCAGCTCCTACGAGCAGTACTTC; CDR3: CASSSYRGRASSYEQYF
J: TRBJ2-7; size: -; V: TRBV15; D: -; DNA: TGTGCCACCAGCATAACTCCCCGGGAAGGCTCCTACGAGCAGTACTTC; CDR3: CATSITPREGSYEQYF
J: TRBJ2-1; size: -; V: TRBV7-6; D: -; DNA: TGTGCCAGCAGCATGACCGGGGGGCGGGGGAGGAATGAGCAGTTCTTC; CDR3: CASSMTGGRGRNEQFF
J: TRBJ1-3; size: -; V: TRBV5-6; D: TRBD1; DNA: TGTGCCAGCAGCATGACAGGGGGCTTTGGAAACACCATATATTTT; CDR3: CASSMTGGFGNTIYF
J: TRBJ1-1; size: -; V: TRBV11-3; D: -; DNA: TGTGCCAGCAGCCTCAACCCCAGAACTGAAGCTTTCTTT; CDR3: CASSLNPRTEAFF
J: TRBJ1-5; size: -; V: TRBV7-8; D: -; DNA: TGTGCCAGCAGCTTAGCGCAGGGTTGGAGCAATCAGCCCCAGCATTTT; CDR3: CASSLAQGWSNQPQHF
J: TRBJ1-4; size: -; V: TRBV6-5; D: -; DNA: TGTGCCAGCGGGTTACAGGGTATTAATGAAAAACTGTTTTTT; CDR3: CASGLQGINEKLFF
J: TRBJ2-2; size: -; V: TRBV7-2; D: TRBD1; DNA: TGTGCCAGCAGCTTTGGACAGGGGGCGATGAACACCGGGGAGCTGTTTTTT; CDR3: CASSFGQGAMNTGELFF
J: TRBJ1-5; size: few; V: TRBV21-1; D: -; DNA: TGTGCCACCGTGCGGGGGGCTGATCAGCCCCAGCATTTT; CDR3: CATVRGADQPQHF
J: TRBJ2-1; size: -; V: TRBV27; D: -; DNA: TGTGCCAGCGGGGACACGAACAATGAGCAGTTCTTC; CDR3: CASGDTNNEQFF